The T cell receptor (beta chain) described here comes from a study of shared clonotypes between healthy human individuals. Measured with immunoSEQ multiplex PCR; TCRdb has only the in-frame clones, and not every one. The data hold 2 million to 2.5 million clones, with 85% to 95% observed a single time. This CDR3 contains 15 residues. Looked up from germline, CDR1 is LNHDA and CDR2 is SQIVND (reference sequence). V was clipped by 3 bases and J by 0 bases, with 10 bases between them. In this sample, this clone turned up once. The chain recombines TRBV19 with TRBJ2-3, with a possible D match to TRBD2 (5 bases). This clonotype originated in a man between 18 and 29 years old in good health. Some clones in this sample may be carry-over from other donors' samples. Sequencing was carried out using naive CD4+ T cells from PBMCs. The subset here: CD45RA+ positively selected. CDR3 sequence: CASSMRRYSTDTQYF. CDR3 in DNA: TGTGCCAGTAGTATGAGGAGGTATAGCACAGATACGCAGTATTTT.